Following are 31 T cell receptor beta chains from one sample sequenced in a study of CD8+ T cells in alopecia areata. Regarding treatment: oral pan-JAK inhibitor, 5-10 mg twice daily. It was from alopecia areata patients that lesional scalp punch biopsies and peripheral blood were collected. Reverse transcribed after extraction, RNA yielded cDNA as the sequencing template. Generated by immunoSEQ multiplex PCR, the TCRdb table keeps only in-frame clones and is missing some. Altogether approximately 6,300 clones are present, around three fifths being singletons, with the ten largest covering about 8.6%. This material consisted of skin, taken around week 31, from a patient treated with tofacitinib. These receptors were taken from a human donor with alopecia areata.

The rearrangement joins TRBV25-1 to TRBJ2-1; 11 nucleotides line up with TRBD2. The CDR3 is 17 amino acids. V shed 3 bases and J 3 bases; nucleotides not matched to a gene: 7. Germline CDR1 reads MGHDK; CDR2 reads SYGVNS. Here the CDR3 DNA reads TGTGCCAGCAGTGATTCCCTCCTAGCGGGAGGCTACAATGAGCAGTTCTTC. It yields the protein CASSDSLLAGGYNEQFF.

The rearrangement uses TRBV4-2 and TRBJ2-1; 11 nucleotides line up with TRBD2. V lost 4 bases, J lost 5 bases, and 4 bases stayed unmatched. The CDR3 runs to 15 residues. Looked up from germline, CDR1 is LGHNA and CDR2 is YNFKEQ. CDR3 amino acids: CASSPRLAGNNEQFF. In nucleotides, the CDR3 is TGTGCCAGCAGCCCCAGACTAGCGGGGAACAATGAGCAGTTCTTC.

The genes are TRBV7-9 and TRBJ2-5; 15 bases map to TRBD2. The CDR3 length is 16 residues. Trimming took 5 bases from V and 5 from J; bases not matched to a gene: 6. CDR1 SEHNR and CDR2 FQNEAQ come from the germline V gene (reference sequence). The CDR3 coding sequence is TGTGCCAGCAGCCCGGGACTAGCGGGGGGTCTGGAGACCCAGTACTTC. This gives the protein CASSPGLAGGLETQYF.

V usage is TRBV7-9 and J usage is TRBJ1-5; 7 bases agree with TRBD1. Germline loops: CDR1 SEHNR, CDR2 FQNEAQ (reference sequence). This CDR3 region has 14 residues. Losses at the gene ends were 5 bases for V and 5 bases for J; bases not matched to a gene: 6. In nucleotides, the CDR3 is TGTGCCAGCAGCCAGGGGGGCATCGATCAGCCCCAGCATTTT. This sequence encodes CASSQGGIDQPQHF.

The chain is built from TRBV29-1 and TRBJ1-5; 8 bases agree with TRBD1. The CDR3 has 14 amino acids. Per the germline V gene, CDR1 is SQVTM and CDR2 is ANQGSEA. J was trimmed by 5 bases and V by 5 bases; bases with no gene match: 8. CDR3 residues: CSVTTGVGDQPQHF. The CDR3 region has the DNA TGCAGCGTTACGACAGGGGTCGGGGATCAGCCCCAGCATTTT.

The V call is TRBV30, the J call TRBJ2-7; TRBD2 is a possible D gene (5 bases). Looked up from germline, CDR1 is GTSNPN and CDR2 is SVGIG (reference sequence). CDR3 size: 15 residues. Trimming removed 3 bases at V and 2 bases at J, with 17 bases between. For the CDR3, the DNA is TGTGCCTGGAGCGGGAAGGGATTCCCCGCCTACGAGCAGTACTTC. Translated, it gives CAWSGKGFPAYEQYF.

This clone showed up just a few times. The chain couples TRBV7-8 to TRBJ1-5; D is possibly TRBD1 (5 bases). The V end lost 7 bases, the J end lost 3 bases, and 16 bases lay between the germline ends. Germline loops: CDR1 SGHVS, CDR2 FQNEAQ. The CDR3 runs to 15 residues. Here the CDR3 reads CASTMGGSFNQPQHF. CDR3 DNA sequence: TGTGCCAGCACCATGGGGGGTTCTTTCAATCAGCCCCAGCATTTT. Full variable domain (outside the CDR3, taken from reference TRBV7-8 and TRBJ1-5): GAGVSQSPRYKVAKRGQDVALRCDPISGHVSLFWYQQALGQGPEFLTYFQNEAQLDKSGLPSDRFFAERPEGSVSTLKIQRTQQEDSAVYLCASTMGGSFNQPQHFGDGTRLSIL.

The chain recombines TRBV5-1 with TRBJ2-1; 7 bases are a match to TRBD2. After removal of 7 bases from V and 2 bases from J, the junction contained 12 bases not matched to a gene. The CDR3 extends over 16 amino acids. Looked up from germline, CDR1 is SGHRS and CDR2 is YFSETQ. Written as DNA, the CDR3 is TGCGCCAGCGTCCGGGATGGCGGGGGAACCTACAATGAGCAGTTCTTC. It is translated as CASVRDGGGTYNEQFF.

The chain combines TRBV6-1 with TRBJ2-7; 10 bases are a match to TRBD1. Germline CDR1 reads MNHNS; CDR2 reads SASEGT. V shed 6 bases, J shed 7 bases, and the junction held 9 bases outside the gene matches. This CDR3 region has 14 residues. Here the CDR3 DNA reads TGTGCCAGCAGCCCCGGGACAGGGGTTTATGAGCAGTACTTC. It encodes CASSPGTGVYEQYF.

V is TRBV18 and J is TRBJ1-5; 12 positions agree with TRBD1. J lost 7 bases, V lost 6 bases, and 10 bases had no gene match. The germline V gene encodes CDR1 KGHSH and CDR2 LQKENI. The CDR3 is 16 amino acids. CDR3 residues: CASSPIPGQGAQPQHF. CDR3 nucleotide sequence: TGTGCCAGCTCCCCCATCCCGGGACAGGGGGCACAGCCCCAGCATTTT.

This clone was observed a handful of times. The rearrangement uses TRBV27 and TRBJ2-7; 7 positions match TRBD1. The germline V gene encodes CDR1 MNHEY and CDR2 SMNVEV (reference sequence). The CDR3 extends over 13 amino acids. The V gene end was trimmed by 8 bases and the J gene end by 4 bases; junction bases not matched to a gene: 8. In DNA, the CDR3 is TGTGCCAGCGCCCCGGGACAGAGTTACGAGCAGTACTTC. It is translated as CASAPGQSYEQYF.

The V and J genes are TRBV11-2 and TRBJ1-3; 7 positions match TRBD1. V lost 1 base to trimming and J lost 0 bases; unmatched junction nucleotides: 6. CDR1 and CDR2 (germline): SGHAT, FQNNGV. There are 17 residues in the CDR3. The CDR3 is CASSLGGQSISGNTIYF. In DNA form, the CDR3 reads TGTGCCAGCAGCTTAGGGGGACAGTCTATCTCTGGAAACACCATATATTTT.

This clone appeared a few times. CDR3 nucleotides: TGTGCCAGCAGCTTAAGAGCGGGAAGGCTGGAAGAGACCCAGTACTTC. Amino acid sequence: CASSLRAGRLEETQYF. The V and J genes are TRBV7-2 and TRBJ2-5; 7 bases agree with TRBD2. Germline CDR1 SGHTA, CDR2 FQGNSA. The length of the CDR3 is 16 residues. V shed 2 bases, J shed 3 bases, and the junction held 9 bases outside the gene matches.

This chain joins TRBV11-2 and TRBJ1-5; D ambiguous. The CDR3 runs to 14 residues. The germline gives CDR1 SGHAT, CDR2 FQNNGV. V was clipped by 3 bases and J by 2 bases, with 8 bases between them. The CDR3 region has the DNA TGTGCCAGCAGCTTGGTTAGCGGCAATCAGCCCCAGCATTTT. Protein product: CASSLVSGNQPQHF. The full variable domain, its missing parts supplied by reference TRBV11-2 and TRBJ1-5, is EAGVAQSPRYKIIEKRQSVAFWCNPISGHATLYWYQQILGQGPKLLIQFQNNGVVDDSQLPKDRFSAERLKGVDSTLKIQPAKLEDSAVYLCASSLVSGNQPQHFGDGTRLSIL.

V is TRBV7-9 and J is TRBJ1-4; no reliable D call. The ends were cut back, 4 bases at V and 2 bases at J, with 14 bases in the middle. Germline V CDR1 and CDR2: SEHNR, FQNEAQ (reference sequence). The CDR3 sequence is 16 residues long. The CDR3 spells CASSSDSLATNEKLFF. The CDR3 nucleotides read TGTGCCAGCAGCTCGGACTCGTTAGCGACTAATGAAAAACTGTTTTTT.

This clone was detected a few times. The J gene is TRBJ1-2, the V gene TRBV10-3, with 7 bases matching TRBD1. CDR1 is ENHRY, CDR2 SYGVKD, per germline. This CDR3 is 16 amino acids long. With V trimmed by 6 bases and J by 4 bases, 14 bases remained unmatched. Written as DNA, the CDR3 is TGTGCCATCAGGGACAGGCCAGGGCGAGACCTCTATGGCTACACCTTC. As protein: CAIRDRPGRDLYGYTF.

This clone was seen a few times. The rearrangement joins TRBV19 to TRBJ2-7; 8 nucleotides line up with TRBD1. Germline V lookup: CDR1 LNHDA, CDR2 SQIVND (reference sequence). The trim removed 6 bases at V and 3 bases at J, leaving 16 bases unmatched. This CDR3 spans 17 amino acids. CDR3 residues: CASRPTRWQGADYEQYF. The CDR3 coding sequence is TGTGCCAGTAGACCCACCAGGTGGCAGGGGGCCGACTACGAGCAGTACTTC.

This chain uses TRBV9 with TRBJ1-3; the match to TRBD1 covers 7 bases. Trimming cost V 3 bases and J 0 bases; bases outside gene matches: 9. Germline lookup yields CDR1 SGDLS and CDR2 YYNGEE. The CDR3 consists of 17 residues. CDR3: CASSDRDSSRSGNTIYF. The CDR3 DNA reads as TGTGCCAGCAGCGATCGGGACAGCTCACGCTCTGGAAACACCATATATTTT.

The chain combines TRBV5-4 with TRBJ1-1, with a weak D call TRBD1 (5 bases). V lost 4 bases and J 1 base, leaving 17 bases between the germline ends. Germline V gives CDR1 SGHNT, CDR2 YYREEE (reference sequence). CDR3 length equals 16 residues. The CDR3 DNA is TGTGCCAGCAGCCTTGATCAGGGCCCAGGGAACACTGAAGCTTTCTTT. Translated, it gives CASSLDQGPGNTEAFF.

The chain uses TRBV5-1 and TRBJ1-1; D unclear. The V end was cut by 0 bases, the J end by 11 bases, with 14 bases between. The germline V gene encodes CDR1 SGHRS and CDR2 YFSETQ. CDR3 size: 13 residues. In nucleotides, the CDR3 is TGCGCCAGCAGCTTGGGGACGGGCAATAGGGCTTTCTTT. This codes for CASSLGTGNRAFF.

The V call is TRBV7-3, the J call TRBJ2-2; D gene ambiguous. CDR3 length: 14 amino acids. CDR1 is SGHTA and CDR2 is FQGTGA in the germline V gene. Trimming shortened V by 5 bases and J by 8 bases, and 15 bases separated the two germline ends. CDR3 DNA: TGTGCCAGCAGCCTAGGCAGTGAGTCTGGGGAGCTGTTTTTT. It encodes CASSLGSESGELFF.

The chain recombines TRBV7-9 with TRBJ2-7; D is perhaps TRBD1 or TRBD2 (5 bases each). Trimming took off 1 base at V and 5 bases at J, with 21 bases between the two ends. The CDR3 is made up of 17 amino acids. CDR1 and CDR2 (germline): SEHNR, FQNEAQ (reference sequence). The CDR3 spells CASSLVGQGPKNDEQYF. The CDR3 region has the DNA TGTGCCAGCAGCTTAGTAGGGCAGGGACCTAAAAACGACGAGCAGTACTTC.

The gene calls are TRBV7-9 and TRBJ1-1; D is perhaps TRBD1 (5 bases). Germline CDR1 is SEHNR and CDR2 is FQNEAQ (reference sequence). Between the trimmed V and J ends, which lost 8 bases and 1 base, there was a span of 17 bases. CDR3 size: 15 residues. The CDR3 DNA sequence: TGTGCCAGCGGGACGTCCGGGGGACGGAACACTGAAGCTTTCTTT. Translating it yields CASGTSGGRNTEAFF.

The CDR3 DNA is TGTGCCAGCAGCTTAGGGACAGGGCCTAATCAGCCCCAGCATTTT. Translation gives CASSLGTGPNQPQHF. The V and J genes are TRBV7-9 and TRBJ1-5, with 8 bases aligning to TRBD1. The germline V gene encodes CDR1 SEHNR and CDR2 FQNEAQ (reference sequence). J was trimmed by 4 bases and V by 1 base; bases with no gene match: 3. The CDR3 is 15 residues long. The entire variable domain, with the rest obtained from reference TRBV7-9 and TRBJ1-5, is as follows: DTGVSQNPRHKITKRGQNVTFRCDPISEHNRLYWYRQTLGQGPEFLTYFQNEAQLEKSRLLSDRFSAERPKGSFSTLEIQRTEQGDSAMYLCASSLGTGPNQPQHFGDGTRLSIL.

CDR3 sequence (DNA): TGTGCCAGCAGCCTTCGCCGGGGTCAGGGGGCGAACACCGGGGAGCTGTTTTTT. This encodes CASSLRRGQGANTGELFF. The chain couples TRBV14 to TRBJ2-2, with 7 positions matching TRBD1. Germline V gene sequence: CDR1 SGHDN, CDR2 FVKESK. The CDR3 loop spans 18 amino acids. J gave up 0 bases and V 4 bases, and 11 bases lay outside the gene matches.

The genes are TRBV27 and TRBJ2-7; D might be TRBD2 (7 bases). The CDR3 extends over 16 amino acids. V was shortened by 3 bases and J by 0 bases, with 15 bases between the two germline ends. CDR1 is MNHEY and CDR2 is SMNVEV in the germline V gene (reference sequence). The DNA of the CDR3 is TGTGCCAGCAGTTTGGGGGGGGGCAGGAGCTCCTACGAGCAGTACTTC. It codes for CASSLGGGRSSYEQYF.

CDR3 sequence (DNA): TGCGCCAGCAGTTCGACCTTCGGTGGGAGTGAGACCCAGTACTTC. This gives the protein CASSSTFGGSETQYF. This chain uses TRBV5-1 with TRBJ2-5; D might be TRBD2 (5 bases). This CDR3 has 15 amino acids. Germline CDR1 and CDR2: SGHRS and YFSETQ. Trimming took off 5 bases at V and 5 bases at J, with 19 bases between the two ends.

The chain combines TRBV7-6 with TRBJ2-1; 11 bases match TRBD1. V gave up 1 base and J gave up 6 bases; unmatched junction bases: 11. From germline, CDR1 is SGHVS and CDR2 FNYEAQ. This CDR3 is 18 amino acids long. The chain's CDR3 is CASSLGWTGGLRANEQFF. The CDR3, as DNA: TGTGCCAGCAGCTTAGGATGGACAGGGGGCCTTCGAGCCAATGAGCAGTTCTTC.

The chain combines TRBV25-1 with TRBJ2-3; the match to TRBD1 covers 8 bases. The length of the CDR3 is 16 residues. Trimming removed 4 bases from V and 4 bases from J; junction bases left unmatched: 10. Germline CDR1 and CDR2: MGHDK and SYGVNS. The DNA for the CDR3 is TGTGCCAGCAGTGGCCTGGCAGGGGGCCGGGCAGATACGCAGTATTTT. It is translated as CASSGLAGGRADTQYF.

This chain links TRBV27 with TRBJ2-5; the match to TRBD2 covers 7 bases. The end of the DNA is better explained by TRBJ2-7, so the J call may be wrong. The CDR3 loop spans 17 amino acids. Germline-derived CDR1 and CDR2 are MNHEY and SMNVEV (reference sequence). The DNA for the CDR3 is TGTGCCAGCAGTTTATCAGGGGCGGGAGCGGGACTTTACGAGCAGTACTTC. Translated, it gives CASSLSGAGAGLYEQYF.

This chain uses TRBV28 with TRBJ2-5, with no clear D. CDR1 and CDR2 from the germline V gene are MDHEN and SYDVKM. Deletions cut 2 bases from V and 4 bases from J, with 8 bases between. The CDR3 spans 13 residues. The chain's CDR3 is CASSLVSTETQYF. The CDR3 bases are TGTGCCAGCAGTTTAGTTTCAACAGAGACCCAGTACTTC.